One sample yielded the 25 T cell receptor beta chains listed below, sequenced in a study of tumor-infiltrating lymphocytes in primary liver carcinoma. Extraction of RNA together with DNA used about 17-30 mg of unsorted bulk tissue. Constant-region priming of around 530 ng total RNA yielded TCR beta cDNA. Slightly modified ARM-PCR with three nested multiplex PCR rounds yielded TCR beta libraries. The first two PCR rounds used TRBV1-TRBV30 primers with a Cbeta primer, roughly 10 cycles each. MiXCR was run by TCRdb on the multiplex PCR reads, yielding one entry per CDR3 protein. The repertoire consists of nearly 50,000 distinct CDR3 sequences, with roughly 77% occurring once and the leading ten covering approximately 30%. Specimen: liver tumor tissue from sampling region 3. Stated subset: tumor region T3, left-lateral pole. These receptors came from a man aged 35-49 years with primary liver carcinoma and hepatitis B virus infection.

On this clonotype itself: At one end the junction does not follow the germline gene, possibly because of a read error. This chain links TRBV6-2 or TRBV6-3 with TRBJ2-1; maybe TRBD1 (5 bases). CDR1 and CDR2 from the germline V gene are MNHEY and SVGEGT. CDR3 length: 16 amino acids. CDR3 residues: CASSITEGVFFNELFF. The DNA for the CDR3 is TGTGCCAGCAGTATAACGGAAGGGGTTTTCTTTAATGAGCTGTTCTTC.

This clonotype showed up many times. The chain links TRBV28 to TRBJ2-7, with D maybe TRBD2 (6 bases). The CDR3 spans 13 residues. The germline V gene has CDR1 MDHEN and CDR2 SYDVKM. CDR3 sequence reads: CAGSSAVSDEQYF. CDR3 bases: TGTGCGGGTTCTAGCGCCGTAAGCGACGAGCAGTACTTC.

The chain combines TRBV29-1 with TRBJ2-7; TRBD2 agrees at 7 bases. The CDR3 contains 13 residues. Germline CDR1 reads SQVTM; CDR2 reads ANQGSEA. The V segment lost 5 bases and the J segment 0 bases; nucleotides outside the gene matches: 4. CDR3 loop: CSVLAESSYEQYF. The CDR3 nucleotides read TGCAGCGTTCTAGCGGAGAGCTCCTACGAGCAGTACTTC.

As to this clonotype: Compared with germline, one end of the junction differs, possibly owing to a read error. The chain's CDR3 is CARATTGAGELFF. In DNA form, the CDR3 reads TGTGCCAGAGCGACGACAGGGGCCGGGGAACTGTTTTTT. The rearrangement joins TRBV14 to TRBJ2-2; TRBD1 matches 8 bases. The CDR3 is 13 residues long. Germline lookup yields CDR1 SGHDN and CDR2 FVKESK. The whole variable domain, remainder taken from reference TRBV14 and TRBJ2-2, is EAGVTQFPSHSVIEKGQTVTLRCDPISGHDNLYWYRRVMGKEIKFLLHFVKESKQDESGMPNNRFLAERTGGTYSTLKVQPAELEDSGVYFCARATTGAGELFFGEGSRLTVL.

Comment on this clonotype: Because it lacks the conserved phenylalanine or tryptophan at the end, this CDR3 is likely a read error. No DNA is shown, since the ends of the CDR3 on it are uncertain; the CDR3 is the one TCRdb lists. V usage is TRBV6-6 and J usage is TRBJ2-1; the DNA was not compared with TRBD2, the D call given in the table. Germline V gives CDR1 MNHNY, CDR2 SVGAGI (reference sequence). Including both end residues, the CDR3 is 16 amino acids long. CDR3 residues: CASTPQGLGQSNEQLL.

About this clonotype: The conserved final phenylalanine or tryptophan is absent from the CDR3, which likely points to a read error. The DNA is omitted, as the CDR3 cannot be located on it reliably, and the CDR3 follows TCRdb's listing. CDR3 residues: CASRGLGVMDTWYY. The rearrangement joins TRBV28 to TRBJ2-3; the D call TRBD1 from the table was never checked on the DNA. Both ends counted, the CDR3 spans 14 residues. The germline V gene encodes CDR1 MDHEN and CDR2 SYDVKM.

The CDR3 loop is CTSSYHTYEQYF. In nucleotides, the CDR3 is TGTACAAGCAGCTACCACACCTACGAGCAGTACTTC. This chain joins TRBV6-5 and TRBJ2-7; D unclear. Germline-derived CDR1 and CDR2 are MNHEY and SVGAGI. CDR3 size: 12 residues.

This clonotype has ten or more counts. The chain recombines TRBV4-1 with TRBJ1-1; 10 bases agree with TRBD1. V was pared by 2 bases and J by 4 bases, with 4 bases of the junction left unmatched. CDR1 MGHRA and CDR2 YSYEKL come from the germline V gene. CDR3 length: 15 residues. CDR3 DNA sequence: TGCGCCAGCAGCCAATCAAGACAGGGGGCCACTGAAGCTTTCTTT. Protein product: CASSQSRQGATEAFF.

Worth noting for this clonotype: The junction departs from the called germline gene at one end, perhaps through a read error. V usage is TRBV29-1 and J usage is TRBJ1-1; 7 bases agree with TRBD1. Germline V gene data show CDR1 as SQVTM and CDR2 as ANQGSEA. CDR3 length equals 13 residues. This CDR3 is CSVGKGANTEAFF. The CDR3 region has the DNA TGCAGTGTTGGAAAGGGGGCGAACACTGAAGCTTTCTTT.

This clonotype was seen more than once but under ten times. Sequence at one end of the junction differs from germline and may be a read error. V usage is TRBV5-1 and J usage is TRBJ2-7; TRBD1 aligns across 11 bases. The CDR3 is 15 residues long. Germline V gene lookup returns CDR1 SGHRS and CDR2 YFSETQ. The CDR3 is CTSSLVGTGGYEQYF. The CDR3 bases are TGCACCAGCAGCTTGGTCGGGACAGGGGGTTACGAGCAGTACTTC.

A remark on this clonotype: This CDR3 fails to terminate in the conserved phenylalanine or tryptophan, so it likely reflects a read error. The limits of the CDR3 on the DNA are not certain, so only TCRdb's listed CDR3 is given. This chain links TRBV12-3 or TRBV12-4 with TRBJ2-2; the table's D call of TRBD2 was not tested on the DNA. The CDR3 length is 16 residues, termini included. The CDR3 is CASSLLAGVVTGELLL.

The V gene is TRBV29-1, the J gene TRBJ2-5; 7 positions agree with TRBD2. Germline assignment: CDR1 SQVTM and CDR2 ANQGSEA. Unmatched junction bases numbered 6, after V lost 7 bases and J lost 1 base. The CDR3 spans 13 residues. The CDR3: CSALSGCQETQYF. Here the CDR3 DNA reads TGCAGCGCTCTTAGCGGGTGCCAAGAGACCCAGTACTTC.

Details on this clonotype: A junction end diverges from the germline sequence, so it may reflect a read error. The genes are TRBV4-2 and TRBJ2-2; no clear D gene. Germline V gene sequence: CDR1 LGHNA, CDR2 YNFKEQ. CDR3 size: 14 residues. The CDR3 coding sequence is TGTGCCAGCAGCCCGGCAAAGAACACCGAGGAGCTGCTTTTT. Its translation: CASSPAKNTEELLF.

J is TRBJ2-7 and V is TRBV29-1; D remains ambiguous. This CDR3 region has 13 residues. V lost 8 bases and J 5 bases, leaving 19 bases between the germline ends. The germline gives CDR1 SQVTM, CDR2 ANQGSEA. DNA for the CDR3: TGCAGCATCTTTGACCCCTCGGAAAACGAGCAGTACTTC. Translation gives CSIFDPSENEQYF.

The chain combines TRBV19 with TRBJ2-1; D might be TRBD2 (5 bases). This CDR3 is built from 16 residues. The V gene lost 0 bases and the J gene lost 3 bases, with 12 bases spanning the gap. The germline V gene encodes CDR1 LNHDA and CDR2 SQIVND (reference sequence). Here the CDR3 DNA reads TGTGCCAGTAGTATAGATCTGGGGAGCAACTACAATGAGCAGTTCTTC. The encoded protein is CASSIDLGSNYNEQFF.

Here the CDR3 reads CASRPPTDIQYF. In DNA, the CDR3 is TGTGCCTCCAGACCCCCTACGGACATTCAGTACTTC. The chain carries TRBV2 and TRBJ2-4, with D unclear. CDR3 size: 12 residues. Germline CDR1 and CDR2: SNHLY and FYNNEI. V was cut by 11 bases and J by 8 bases, with 16 bases left in between.

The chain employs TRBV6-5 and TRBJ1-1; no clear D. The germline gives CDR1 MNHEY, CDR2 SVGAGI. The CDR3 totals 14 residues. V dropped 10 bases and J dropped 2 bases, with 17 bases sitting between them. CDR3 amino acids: CANRPSGKNTEAFF. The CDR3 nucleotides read TGTGCCAACAGACCATCTGGGAAAAACACTGAAGCTTTCTTT.

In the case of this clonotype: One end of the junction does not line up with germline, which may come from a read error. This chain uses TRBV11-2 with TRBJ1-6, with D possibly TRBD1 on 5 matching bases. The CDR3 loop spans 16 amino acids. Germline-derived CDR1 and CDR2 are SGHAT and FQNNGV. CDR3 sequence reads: CDSSLGVSGEGSSLHF. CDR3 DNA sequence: TGTGACAGCAGTTTAGGGGTCTCTGGAGAAGGTTCATCCCTCCACTTT.

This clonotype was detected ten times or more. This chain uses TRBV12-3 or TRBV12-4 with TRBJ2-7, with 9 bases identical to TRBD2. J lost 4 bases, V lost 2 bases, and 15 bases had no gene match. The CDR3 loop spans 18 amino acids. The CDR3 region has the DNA TGTGCCAGCAGTTTAATCTCTAGCACCCACGCGGGAGGGTACGAGCAGTACTTC. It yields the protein CASSLISSTHAGGYEQYF.

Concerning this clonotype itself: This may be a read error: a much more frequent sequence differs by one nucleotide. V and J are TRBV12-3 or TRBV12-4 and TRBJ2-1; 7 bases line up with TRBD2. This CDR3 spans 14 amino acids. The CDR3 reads CASSLGLAYNEQCF. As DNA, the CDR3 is TGTGCCAGCAGTTTAGGACTAGCCTACAATGAGCAGTGCTTC.

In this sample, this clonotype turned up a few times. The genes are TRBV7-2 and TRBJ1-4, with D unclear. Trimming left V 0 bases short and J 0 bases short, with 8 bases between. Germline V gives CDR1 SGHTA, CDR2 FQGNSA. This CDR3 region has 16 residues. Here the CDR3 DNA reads TGTGCCAGCAGCTTAGCAAGACAAGCAACTAATGAAAAACTGTTTTTT. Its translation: CASSLARQATNEKLFF.

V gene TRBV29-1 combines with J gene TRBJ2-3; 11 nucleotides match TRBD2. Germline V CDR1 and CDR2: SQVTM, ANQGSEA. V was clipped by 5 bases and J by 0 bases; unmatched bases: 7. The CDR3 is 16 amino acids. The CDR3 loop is CSVYSGRVVSTDTQYF. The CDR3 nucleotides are TGCAGCGTTTATAGCGGGAGGGTCGTTAGCACAGATACGCAGTATTTT.

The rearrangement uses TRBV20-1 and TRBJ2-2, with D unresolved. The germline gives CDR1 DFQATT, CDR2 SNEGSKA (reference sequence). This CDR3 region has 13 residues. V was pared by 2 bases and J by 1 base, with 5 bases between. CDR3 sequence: CSARYRNTGELFF. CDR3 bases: TGCAGTGCTAGATACAGGAACACCGGGGAGCTGTTTTTT.

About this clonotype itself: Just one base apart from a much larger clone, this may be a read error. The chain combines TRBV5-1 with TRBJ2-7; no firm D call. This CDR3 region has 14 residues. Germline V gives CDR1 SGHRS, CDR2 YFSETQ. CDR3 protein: CASSLEGSSYEQNF. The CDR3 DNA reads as TGCGCCAGCAGCTTGGAGGGAAGCTCCTACGAGCAGAACTTC.

Here the CDR3 DNA reads TGTGCCAGCAGTGAGGAGACTAGCGGAACGACGGAGCAGTTCTTC. Translated, it gives CASSEETSGTTEQFF. The chain couples TRBV6-1 to TRBJ2-1, with 9 bases aligning to TRBD2. From germline, CDR1 is MNHNS and CDR2 SASEGT. With V trimmed by 3 bases and J by 10 bases, 10 bases remained unmatched. CDR3 length: 15 residues.